The next 5 T cell receptor beta chains were all read from a single sample in a study. In TCRdb, the 5' RACE reads were re-called with MiXCR into one record per CDR3 protein. The sample includes some 64,000 distinct CDR3 sequences, 22% of them seen just once. What was sequenced was memory CD4+ T cells sorted from a lymph node. Subset specified: memory CD4+ T cells, CD4+CD45RO+CD25-. The receptors were sampled from a female donor with breast cancer.

This clonotype showed up many times. This chain joins TRBV5-1 and TRBJ2-1, with 7 bases aligning to TRBD2. In germline, CDR1 is SGHRS, CDR2 YFSETQ. Unmatched junction bases numbered 9, after V lost 4 bases and J lost 2 bases. The CDR3 runs to 16 residues. The CDR3 nucleotides read TGCGCCAGCAGCAAATTGGGGGAGGGCCCCTACAATGAGCAGTTCTTC. Its translation is CASSKLGEGPYNEQFF.

V and J are TRBV6-5 and TRBJ2-1; 9 nucleotides align to TRBD1. The CDR3 is made up of 16 amino acids. Germline V CDR1 and CDR2: MNHEY, SVGAGI. The J segment lost 7 bases and the V segment lost 6 bases, leaving 13 bases of the junction unmatched. CDR3 DNA: TGTGCCAGCAGCCCATTGGGACAGGGTCGTGGTAATGAGCAGTTCTTC. Translated, it gives CASSPLGQGRGNEQFF.

This chain uses TRBV6-2 or TRBV6-3 with TRBJ1-4; 10 bases map to TRBD1. The CDR3 has 15 amino acids. Germline-derived CDR1 and CDR2 are MNHEY and SVGEGT. V dropped 5 bases and J dropped 6; count of bases not matched to a gene: 6. CDR3 in DNA: TGTGCCAGCAGTAGTCGACAGGGGGCGGATGAAAAACTGTTTTTT. Translating gives CASSSRQGADEKLFF.

This clonotype is a singleton in its sample. A much larger clone lies one base from this, so it may be a read error. The genes are TRBV20-1 and TRBJ2-7; no clear D gene. The CDR3 covers 12 residues. V lost 6 bases and J lost 5, with 14 bases in between. Germline loops: CDR1 DFQATT, CDR2 SNEGSKA (reference sequence). The CDR3 here is CSAPRTPHEQYF. The CDR3, as DNA: TGCAGTGCCCCCAGGACCCCACACGAGCAGTACTTC.

This clonotype has a count of ten or more. The gene calls are TRBV6-2 or TRBV6-3 and TRBJ2-3; 8 nucleotides align to TRBD1. The V gene's germline CDR1 is MNHEY and CDR2 SVGEGT. This CDR3 is built from 12 residues. V lost 10 bases and J lost 6; bases outside the gene matches: 6. The CDR3 here is CATSRQGDTQYF. In nucleotides, the CDR3 is TGTGCCACCTCCAGACAGGGGGATACGCAGTATTTT.